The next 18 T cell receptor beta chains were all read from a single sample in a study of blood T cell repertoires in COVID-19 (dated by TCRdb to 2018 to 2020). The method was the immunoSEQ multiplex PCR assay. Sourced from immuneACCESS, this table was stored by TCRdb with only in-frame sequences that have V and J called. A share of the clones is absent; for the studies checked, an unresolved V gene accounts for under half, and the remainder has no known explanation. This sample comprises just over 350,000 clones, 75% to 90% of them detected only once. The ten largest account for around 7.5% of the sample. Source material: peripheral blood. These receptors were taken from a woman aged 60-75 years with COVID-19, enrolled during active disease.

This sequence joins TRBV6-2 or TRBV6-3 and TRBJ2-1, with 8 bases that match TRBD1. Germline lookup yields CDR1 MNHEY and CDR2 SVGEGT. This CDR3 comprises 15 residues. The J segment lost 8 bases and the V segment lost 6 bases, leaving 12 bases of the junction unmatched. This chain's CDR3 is CASSPQGAGGDEQFF. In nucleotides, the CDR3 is TGTGCCAGCAGCCCCCAGGGGGCAGGTGGGGATGAGCAGTTCTTC.

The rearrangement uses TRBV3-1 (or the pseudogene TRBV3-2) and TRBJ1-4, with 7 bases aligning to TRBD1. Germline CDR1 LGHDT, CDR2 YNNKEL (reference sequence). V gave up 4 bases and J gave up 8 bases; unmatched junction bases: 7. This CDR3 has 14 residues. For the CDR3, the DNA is TGTGCCAGCAGCCCGACAGGGATGCGCGAAAAACTGTTTTTT. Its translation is CASSPTGMREKLFF.

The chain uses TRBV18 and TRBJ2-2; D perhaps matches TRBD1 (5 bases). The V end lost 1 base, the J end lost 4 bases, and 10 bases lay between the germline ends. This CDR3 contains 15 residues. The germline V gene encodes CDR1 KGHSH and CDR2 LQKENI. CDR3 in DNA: TGTGCCAGCTCACCACAGCAGGGTGGCACCGGGGAGCTGTTTTTT. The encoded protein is CASSPQQGGTGELFF.

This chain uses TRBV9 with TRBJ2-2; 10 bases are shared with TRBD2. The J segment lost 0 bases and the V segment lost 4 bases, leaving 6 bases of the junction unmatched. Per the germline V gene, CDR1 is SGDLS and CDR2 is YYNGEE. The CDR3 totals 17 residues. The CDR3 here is CASSSTSGASNTGELFF. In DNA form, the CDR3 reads TGTGCCAGCAGCTCAACTAGCGGGGCCTCGAACACCGGGGAGCTGTTTTTT.

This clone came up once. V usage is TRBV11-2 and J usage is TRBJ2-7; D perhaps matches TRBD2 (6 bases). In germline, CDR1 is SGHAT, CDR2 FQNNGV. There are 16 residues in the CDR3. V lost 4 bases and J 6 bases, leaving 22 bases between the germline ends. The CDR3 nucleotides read TGTGCCAGCAGCTCAACTCCACACAGACTAGGGGCCGAGCAGTACTTC. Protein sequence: CASSSTPHRLGAEQYF.

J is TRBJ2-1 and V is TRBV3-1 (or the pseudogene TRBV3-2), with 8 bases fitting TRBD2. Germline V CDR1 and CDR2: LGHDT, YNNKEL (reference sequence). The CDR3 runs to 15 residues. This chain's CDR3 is CASRSSGGPHNEQFF. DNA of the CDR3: TGTGCGTCTAGATCAAGCGGGGGCCCTCACAATGAGCAGTTCTTC.

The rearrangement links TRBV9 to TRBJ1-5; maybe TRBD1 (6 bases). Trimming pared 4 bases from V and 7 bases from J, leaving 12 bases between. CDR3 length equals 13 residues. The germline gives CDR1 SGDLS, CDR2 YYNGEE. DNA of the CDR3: TGTGCCAGCAGCTACAGGGTCGGACAGCCCCAGCATTTT. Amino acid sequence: CASSYRVGQPQHF.

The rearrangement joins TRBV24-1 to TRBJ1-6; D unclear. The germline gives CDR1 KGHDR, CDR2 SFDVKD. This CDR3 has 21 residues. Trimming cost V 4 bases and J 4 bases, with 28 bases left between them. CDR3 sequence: CATSESRGNSFTNFYNSPLHF. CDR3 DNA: TGTGCCACCAGTGAGTCGAGAGGGAACAGTTTCACCAATTTTTATAATTCACCCCTCCACTTT.

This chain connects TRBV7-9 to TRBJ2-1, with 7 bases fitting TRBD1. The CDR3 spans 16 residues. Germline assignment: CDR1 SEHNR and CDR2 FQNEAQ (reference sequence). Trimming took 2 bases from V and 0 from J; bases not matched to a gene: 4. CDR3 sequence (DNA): TGTGCCAGCAGCTTATTGGGACAGAGCTCCTACAATGAGCAGTTCTTC. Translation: CASSLLGQSSYNEQFF.

DNA for the CDR3: TGTGCCAGCAGTCCCCCCACGGGGGAGAGGGGCCGGAATGAGCAGTTCTTC. It encodes CASSPPTGERGRNEQFF. V and J are TRBV28 and TRBJ2-1, with D possibly matching TRBD2 (6 bases). V was trimmed by 5 bases and J by 7 bases, leaving 24 bases between them. The germline V gene has CDR1 MDHEN and CDR2 SYDVKM. The CDR3 is made up of 17 amino acids.

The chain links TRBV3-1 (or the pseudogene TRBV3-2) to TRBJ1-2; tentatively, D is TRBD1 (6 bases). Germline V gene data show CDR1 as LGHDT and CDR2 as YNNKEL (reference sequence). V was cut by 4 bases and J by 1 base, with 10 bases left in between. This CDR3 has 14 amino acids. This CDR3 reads CASSRIQGNYGYTF. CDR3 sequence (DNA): TGTGCCAGCAGCCGAATACAGGGTAACTATGGCTACACCTTC.

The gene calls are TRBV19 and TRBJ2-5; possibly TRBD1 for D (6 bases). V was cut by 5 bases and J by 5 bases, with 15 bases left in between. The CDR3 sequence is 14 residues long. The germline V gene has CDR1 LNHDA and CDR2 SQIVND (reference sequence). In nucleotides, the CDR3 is TGTGCCAGTAGTCTAGTTGGGGGCGCGGAGACCCAGTACTTC. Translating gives CASSLVGGAETQYF.

The CDR3 sequence: CASTKESGDYTF. The CDR3 DNA reads as TGTGCCAGCACCAAAGAGAGCGGGGACTACACCTTC. The genes are TRBV9 and TRBJ1-2; D gene unclear. CDR1 and CDR2 (germline): SGDLS, YYNGEE. V lost 6 bases and J 10 bases, leaving 16 bases between the germline ends. The CDR3 is 12 residues long. The variable domain in full, with the rest retrieved from reference TRBV9 and TRBJ1-2, is DSGVTQTPKHLITATGQRVTLRCSPRSGDLSVYWYQQSLDQGLQFLIQYYNGEERAKGNILERFSAQQFPDLHSELNLSSLELGDSALYFCASTKESGDYTFGSGTRLTVV.

The DNA for the CDR3 is TGCGCCAGCAGCCAATTACACCGAACGGCGGACACCGGGGAGCTGTTTTTT. Encoded protein: CASSQLHRTADTGELFF. The gene calls are TRBV4-1 and TRBJ2-2; D ambiguous. Germline V gene sequence: CDR1 MGHRA, CDR2 YSYEKL. The CDR3 has 17 amino acids. Trimming cost V 2 bases and J 3 bases, with 16 bases left between them.

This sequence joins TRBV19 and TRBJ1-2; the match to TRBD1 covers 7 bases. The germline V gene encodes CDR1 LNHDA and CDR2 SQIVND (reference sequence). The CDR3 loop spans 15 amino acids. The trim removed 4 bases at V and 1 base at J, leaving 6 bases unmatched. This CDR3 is CASSTRDSLNYGYTF. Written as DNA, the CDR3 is TGTGCCAGTAGTACTCGGGACAGCCTTAACTATGGCTACACCTTC.

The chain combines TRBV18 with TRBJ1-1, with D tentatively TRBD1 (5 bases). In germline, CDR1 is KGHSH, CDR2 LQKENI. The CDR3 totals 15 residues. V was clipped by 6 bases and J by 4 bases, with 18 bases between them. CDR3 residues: CASSTNPGGATEAFF. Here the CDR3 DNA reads TGTGCCAGCTCTACCAACCCGGGGGGAGCCACTGAAGCTTTCTTT.

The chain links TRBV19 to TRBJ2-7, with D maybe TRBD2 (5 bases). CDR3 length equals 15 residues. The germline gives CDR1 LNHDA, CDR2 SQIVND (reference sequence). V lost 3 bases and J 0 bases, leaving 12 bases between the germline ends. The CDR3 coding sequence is TGTGCCAGTAGTATCGCACCGGGGTCCTCCTACGAGCAGTACTTC. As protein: CASSIAPGSSYEQYF. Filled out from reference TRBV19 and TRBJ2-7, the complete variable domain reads DGGITQSPKYLFRKEGQNVTLSCEQNLNHDAMYWYRQDPGQGLRLIYYSQIVNDFQKGDIAEGYSVSREKKESFPLTVTSAQKNPTAFYLCASSIAPGSSYEQYFGPGTRLTVT.

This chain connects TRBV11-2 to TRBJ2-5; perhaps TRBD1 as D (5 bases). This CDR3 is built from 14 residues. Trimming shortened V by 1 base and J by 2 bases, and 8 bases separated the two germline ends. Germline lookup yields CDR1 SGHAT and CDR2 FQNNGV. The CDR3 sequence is CASSLVTGQETQYF. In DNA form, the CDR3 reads TGTGCCAGCAGCTTAGTCACAGGACAAGAGACCCAGTACTTC.